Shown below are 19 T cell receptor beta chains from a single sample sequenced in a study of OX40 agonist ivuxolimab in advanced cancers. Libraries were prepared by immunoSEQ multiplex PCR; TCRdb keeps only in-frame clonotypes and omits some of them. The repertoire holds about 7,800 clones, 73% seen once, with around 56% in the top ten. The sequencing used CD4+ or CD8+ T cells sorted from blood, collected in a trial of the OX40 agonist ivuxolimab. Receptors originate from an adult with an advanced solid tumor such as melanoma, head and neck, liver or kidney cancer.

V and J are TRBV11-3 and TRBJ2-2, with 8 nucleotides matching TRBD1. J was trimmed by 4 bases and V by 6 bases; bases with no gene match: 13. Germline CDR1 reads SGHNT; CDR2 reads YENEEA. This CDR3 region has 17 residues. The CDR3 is CASSSNRQGIGTGELFF. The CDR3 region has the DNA TGTGCCAGCAGTTCTAACAGACAGGGGATAGGCACCGGGGAGCTGTTTTTT.

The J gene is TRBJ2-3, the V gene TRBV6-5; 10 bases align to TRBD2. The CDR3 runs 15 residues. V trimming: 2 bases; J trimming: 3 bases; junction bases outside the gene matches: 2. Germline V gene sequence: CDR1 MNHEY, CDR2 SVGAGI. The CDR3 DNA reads TGTGCCAGCAGTTACCAGCGGGAGGGAACAGATACGCAGTATTTT. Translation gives CASSYQREGTDTQYF.

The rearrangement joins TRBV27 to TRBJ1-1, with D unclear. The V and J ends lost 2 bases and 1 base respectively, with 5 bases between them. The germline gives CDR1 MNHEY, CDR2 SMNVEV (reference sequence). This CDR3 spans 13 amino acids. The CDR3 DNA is TGTGCCAGCAGTTTAGGAGAGAACACTGAAGCTTTCTTT. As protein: CASSLGENTEAFF.

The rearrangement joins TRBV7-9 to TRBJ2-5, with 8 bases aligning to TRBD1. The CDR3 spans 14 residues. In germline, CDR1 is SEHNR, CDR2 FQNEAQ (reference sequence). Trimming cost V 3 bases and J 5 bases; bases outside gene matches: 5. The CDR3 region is CASSFGQGEETQYF. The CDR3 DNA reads TGTGCCAGCAGCTTCGGACAGGGTGAGGAGACCCAGTACTTC.

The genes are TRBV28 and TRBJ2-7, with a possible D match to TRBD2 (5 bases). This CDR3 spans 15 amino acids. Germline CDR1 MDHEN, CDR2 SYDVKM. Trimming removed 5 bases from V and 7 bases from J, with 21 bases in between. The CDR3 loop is CASSASGEFPLEQYF. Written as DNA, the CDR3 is TGTGCCAGCAGTGCGAGTGGGGAGTTTCCGCTAGAGCAGTACTTC.

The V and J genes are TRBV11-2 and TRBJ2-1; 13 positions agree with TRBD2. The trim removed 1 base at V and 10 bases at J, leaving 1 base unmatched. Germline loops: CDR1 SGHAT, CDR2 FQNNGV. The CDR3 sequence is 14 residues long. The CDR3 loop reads CASSLGGLAGEQFF. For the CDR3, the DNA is TGTGCCAGCAGCTTAGGGGGACTAGCGGGGGAGCAGTTCTTC.

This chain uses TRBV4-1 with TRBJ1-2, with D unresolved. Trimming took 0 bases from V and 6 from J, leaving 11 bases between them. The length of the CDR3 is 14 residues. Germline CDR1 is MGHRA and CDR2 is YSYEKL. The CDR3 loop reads CASSQDFSFNGYTF. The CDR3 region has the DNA TGCGCCAGCAGCCAAGATTTTAGTTTTAATGGCTACACCTTC.

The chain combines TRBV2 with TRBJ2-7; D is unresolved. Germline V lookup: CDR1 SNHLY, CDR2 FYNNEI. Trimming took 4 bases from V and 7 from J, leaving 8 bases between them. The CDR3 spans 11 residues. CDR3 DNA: TGTGCCAGCAGTGGAGAGTTAGAGCAGTACTTC. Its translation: CASSGELEQYF.

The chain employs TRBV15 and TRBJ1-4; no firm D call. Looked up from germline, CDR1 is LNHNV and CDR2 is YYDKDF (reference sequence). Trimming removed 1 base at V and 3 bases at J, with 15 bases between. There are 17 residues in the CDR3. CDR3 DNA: TGTGCCACCAGCAGAGCTGTAACGGCCGATGCTAATGAAAAACTGTTTTTT. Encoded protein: CATSRAVTADANEKLFF. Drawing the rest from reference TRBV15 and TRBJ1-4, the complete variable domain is DAMVIQNPRYQVTQFGKPVTLSCSQTLNHNVMYWYQQKSSQAPKLLFHYYDKDFNNEADTPDNFQSRRPNTSFCFLDIRSPGLGDTAMYLCATSRAVTADANEKLFFGSGTQLSVL.

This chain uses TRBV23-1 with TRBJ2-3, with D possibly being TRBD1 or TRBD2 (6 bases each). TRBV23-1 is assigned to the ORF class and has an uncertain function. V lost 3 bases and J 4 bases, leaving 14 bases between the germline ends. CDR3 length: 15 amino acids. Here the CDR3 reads CASSHPGRGPDTQYF. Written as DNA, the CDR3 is TGCGCCAGCAGTCACCCCGGACGGGGGCCAGATACGCAGTATTTT.

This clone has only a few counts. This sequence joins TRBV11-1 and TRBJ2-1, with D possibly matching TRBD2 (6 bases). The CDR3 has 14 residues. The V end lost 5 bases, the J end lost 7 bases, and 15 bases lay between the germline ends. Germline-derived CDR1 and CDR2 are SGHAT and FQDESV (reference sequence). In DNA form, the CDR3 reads TGTGCCAGCAGCGGCGGCGGGAACCGGAATGAGCAGTTCTTC. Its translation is CASSGGGNRNEQFF.

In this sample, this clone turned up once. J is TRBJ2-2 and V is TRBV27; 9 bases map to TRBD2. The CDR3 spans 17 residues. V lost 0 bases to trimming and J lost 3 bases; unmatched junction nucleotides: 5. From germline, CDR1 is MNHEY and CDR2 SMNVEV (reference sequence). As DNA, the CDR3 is TGTGCCAGCAGTTTATCCAGCGGGAGGTTGCACACCGGGGAGCTGTTTTTT. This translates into CASSLSSGRLHTGELFF.

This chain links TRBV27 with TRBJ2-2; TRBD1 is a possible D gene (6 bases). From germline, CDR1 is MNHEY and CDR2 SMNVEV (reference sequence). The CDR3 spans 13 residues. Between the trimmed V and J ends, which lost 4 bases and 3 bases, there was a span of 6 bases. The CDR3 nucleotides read TGTGCCAGCAGTTACAGGGACACCGGGGAGCTGTTTTTT. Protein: CASSYRDTGELFF.

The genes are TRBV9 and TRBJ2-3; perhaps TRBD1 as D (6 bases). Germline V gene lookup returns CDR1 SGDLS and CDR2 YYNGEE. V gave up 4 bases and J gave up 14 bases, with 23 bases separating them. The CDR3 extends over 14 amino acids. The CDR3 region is CASSPQVRTDHWYF. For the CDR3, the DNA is TGTGCCAGCAGCCCGCAAGTTAGGACAGACCATTGGTATTTT.

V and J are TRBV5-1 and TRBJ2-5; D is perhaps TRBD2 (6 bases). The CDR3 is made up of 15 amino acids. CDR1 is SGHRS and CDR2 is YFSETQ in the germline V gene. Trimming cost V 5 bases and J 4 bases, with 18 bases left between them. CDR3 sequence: CASSEAVGGRETQYF. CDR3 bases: TGCGCCAGCAGTGAGGCTGTGGGGGGAAGAGAGACCCAGTACTTC.

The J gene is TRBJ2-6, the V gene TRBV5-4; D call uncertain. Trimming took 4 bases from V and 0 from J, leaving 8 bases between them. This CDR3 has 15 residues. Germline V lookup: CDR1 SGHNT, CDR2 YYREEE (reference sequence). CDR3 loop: CASSLGNSGANVLTF. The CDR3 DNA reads TGTGCCAGCAGCCTGGGGAACTCTGGGGCCAACGTCCTGACTTTC.

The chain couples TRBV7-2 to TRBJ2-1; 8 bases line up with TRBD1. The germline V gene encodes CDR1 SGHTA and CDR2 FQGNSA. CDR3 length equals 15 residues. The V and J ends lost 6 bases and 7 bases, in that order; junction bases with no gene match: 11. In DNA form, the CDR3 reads TGTGCCAGCAGACCCACAGGGGGTACGGTGAATGAGCAGTTCTTC. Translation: CASRPTGGTVNEQFF.

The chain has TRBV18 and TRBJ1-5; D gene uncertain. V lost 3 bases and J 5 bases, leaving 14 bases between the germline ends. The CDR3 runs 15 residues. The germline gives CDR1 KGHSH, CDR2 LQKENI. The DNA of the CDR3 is TGTGCCAGCTCACCTCCGGGAGGGTCCCATCAGCCCCAGCATTTT. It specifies CASSPPGGSHQPQHF.

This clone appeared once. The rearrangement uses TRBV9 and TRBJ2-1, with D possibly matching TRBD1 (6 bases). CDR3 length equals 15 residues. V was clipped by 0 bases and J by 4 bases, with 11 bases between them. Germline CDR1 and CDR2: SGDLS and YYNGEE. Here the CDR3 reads CASSVEGVGYNEQFF. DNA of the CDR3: TGTGCCAGCAGCGTAGAGGGGGTGGGGTACAATGAGCAGTTCTTC.